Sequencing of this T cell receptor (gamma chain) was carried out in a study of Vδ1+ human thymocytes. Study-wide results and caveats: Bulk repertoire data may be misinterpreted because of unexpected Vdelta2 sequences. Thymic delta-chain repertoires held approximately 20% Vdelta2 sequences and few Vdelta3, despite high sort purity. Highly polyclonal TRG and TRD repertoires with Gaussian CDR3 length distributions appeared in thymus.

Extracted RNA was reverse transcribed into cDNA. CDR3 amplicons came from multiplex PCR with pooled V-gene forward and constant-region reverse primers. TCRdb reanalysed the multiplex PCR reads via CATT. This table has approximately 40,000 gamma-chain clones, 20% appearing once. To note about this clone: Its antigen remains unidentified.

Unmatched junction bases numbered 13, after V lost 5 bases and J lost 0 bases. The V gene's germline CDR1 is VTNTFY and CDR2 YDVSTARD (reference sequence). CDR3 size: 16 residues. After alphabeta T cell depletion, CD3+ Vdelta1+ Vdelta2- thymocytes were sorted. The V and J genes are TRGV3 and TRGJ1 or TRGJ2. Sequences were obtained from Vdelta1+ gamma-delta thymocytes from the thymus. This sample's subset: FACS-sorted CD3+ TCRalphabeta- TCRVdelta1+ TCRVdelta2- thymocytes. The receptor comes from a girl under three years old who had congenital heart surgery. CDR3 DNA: TGTGCCACCTGGGGCCCGAACTATCTGAATTATTATAAGAAACTCTTT. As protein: CATWGPNYLNYYKKLF.